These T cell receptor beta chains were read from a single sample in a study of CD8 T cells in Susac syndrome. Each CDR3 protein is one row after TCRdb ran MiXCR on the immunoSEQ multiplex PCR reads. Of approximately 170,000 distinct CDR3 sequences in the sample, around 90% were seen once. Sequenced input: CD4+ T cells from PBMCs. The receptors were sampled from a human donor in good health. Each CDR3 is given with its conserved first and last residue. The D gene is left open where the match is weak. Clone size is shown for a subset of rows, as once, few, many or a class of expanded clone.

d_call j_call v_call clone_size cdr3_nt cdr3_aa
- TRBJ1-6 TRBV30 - TGTGCCTGGAGGGACGGCTATAATTCACCCCTCCACTTT CAWRDGYNSPLHF
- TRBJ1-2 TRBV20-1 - TGCAGTGCTAGTGAAGTTTTGTATGGCTACACCTTC CSASEVLYGYTF
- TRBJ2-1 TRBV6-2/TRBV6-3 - TGTGCCAGCATGGGGGTAGGGGCTGACCGTTACAATGAGCAGTTCTTC CASMGVGADRYNEQFF
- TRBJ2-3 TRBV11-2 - TGTGCCAGCCATGGGGCGGCAGATACGCAGTATTTT CASHGAADTQYF
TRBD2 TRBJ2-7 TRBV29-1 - TGCAGCGTCGTGCGGGGGGGGGACGAGCAGTACTTC CSVVRGGDEQYF
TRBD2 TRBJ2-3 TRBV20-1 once TGCAGTGCTTTGCGGGGGAGCACAGATACGCAGTATTTT CSALRGSTDTQYF
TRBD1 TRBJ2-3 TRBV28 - TGTGCCAGCAGCGGACAGGGCTCTAGCACAGATACGCAGTATTTT CASSGQGSSTDTQYF
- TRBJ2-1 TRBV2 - TGTGCCAGCAGTGAAGCGCGCGTTAGTCAGTCGGAGCAGTTCTTC CASSEARVSQSEQFF
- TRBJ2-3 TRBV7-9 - TGTGCCAGCAGCCTCGGGATTCCCGATACGCAGTATTTT CASSLGIPDTQYF
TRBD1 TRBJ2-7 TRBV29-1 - TGCAGCGTTGGAGTTAGGGGGCAGGCCTACGAGCAGTACTTC CSVGVRGQAYEQYF
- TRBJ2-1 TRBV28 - TGTGCCAGCAGTACGCCCTGGGGGGGCCGGAGCTCCTACAATGAGCAGTTCTTC CASSTPWGGRSSYNEQFF
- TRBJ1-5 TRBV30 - TGTGCCTGGAGTAGGAGTGGCAATCAGCCCCAGCATTTT CAWSRSGNQPQHF
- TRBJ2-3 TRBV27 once TGTGCCAGCAGTCCTCGCACCCCCGGGCCTCACCTAGATACGCAGTATTTT CASSPRTPGPHLDTQYF
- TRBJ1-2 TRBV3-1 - TGTGCCAGCAGCCTTCTTGGGGCAGACTATGGCTACACCTTC CASSLLGADYGYTF
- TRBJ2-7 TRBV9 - TGTGCCAGCAGCAGACAGACCCTGGGGGTCGAGCAGTACTTC CASSRQTLGVEQYF
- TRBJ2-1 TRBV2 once TGTGCCAGCAGAAAGACAGAGGCAGGGAGCAATGAGCAGTTCTTC CASRKTEAGSNEQFF
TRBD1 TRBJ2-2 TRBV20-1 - TGCAGTGCTAGAGATCGAAGGACAGGGGACACCGGGGAGCTGTTTTTT CSARDRRTGDTGELFF
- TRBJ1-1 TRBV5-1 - TGCGCCAGCAGCTTGGTCCCGGCGGCGAGCGGGGACACTGAAGCTTTCTTT CASSLVPAASGDTEAFF
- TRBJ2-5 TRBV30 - TGTGCCTGGACAAGAGGACAGAAGTACCAAGAGACCCAGTACTTC CAWTRGQKYQETQYF
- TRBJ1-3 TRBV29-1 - TGCAGCGTCCGGACGGGGAGGTCTGGAAACACCATATATTTT CSVRTGRSGNTIYF
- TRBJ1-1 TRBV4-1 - TGCGCCAGCAGCTCAAGCCGTGGGGGGAGCATGAACACTGAAGCTTTCTTT CASSSSRGGSMNTEAFF
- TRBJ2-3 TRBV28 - TGTGCCAGCAGTATAGAGGCTAGCACAGATACGCAGTATTTT CASSIEASTDTQYF
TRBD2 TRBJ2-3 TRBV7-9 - TGTGCCAGCACCCGAAAGTGGGCTAGCGGGAGGGCCGAGGATACGCAGTATTTT CASTRKWASGRAEDTQYF
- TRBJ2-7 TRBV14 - TGTGCCAGCAGCCTCCGGACCTCCTACGAGCAGTACTTC CASSLRTSYEQYF
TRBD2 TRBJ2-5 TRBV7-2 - TGTGCCAGCAGCTCCCGGAGTAGAGGACTAGGAGGAGAGACCCAGTACTTC CASSSRSRGLGGETQYF
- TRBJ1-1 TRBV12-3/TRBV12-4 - TGTGCCAGCAGTCCGGACGCCGACACTGAAGCTTTCTTT CASSPDADTEAFF
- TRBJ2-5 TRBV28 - TGTGCCAGCAGTTTCCCCCTGGAGACCCAGTACTTC CASSFPLETQYF
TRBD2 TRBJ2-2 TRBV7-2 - TGTGCTGGGCGGGGGGCGAACACCGGGGAGCTGTTTTTT CAGRGANTGELFF
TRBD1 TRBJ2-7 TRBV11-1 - TGTGCCAGCAGCGCTCAGACAGGGACCTACGAGCAGTACTTC CASSAQTGTYEQYF
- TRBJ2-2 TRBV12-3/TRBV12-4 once TGTGCCAGCAGTCCACGAGGAGTCGGGGAGCTGTTTTTT CASSPRGVGELFF
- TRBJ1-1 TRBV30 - TGTGCCTGGACAGGGTACACTGAAGCTTTCTTT CAWTGYTEAFF
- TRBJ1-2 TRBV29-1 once TGCAGCGCCGCAGGACAGCTCTATGGCTACACCTTC CSAAGQLYGYTF
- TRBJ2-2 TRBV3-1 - TGTGCCAGCAGCCAAGATTCGGGCAGCAACACCGGGGAGCTGTTTTTT CASSQDSGSNTGELFF
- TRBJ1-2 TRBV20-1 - TGCAGTGCTAGAGATTGGACCCGGGACCTCGGCCTCTATGGCTACACCTTC CSARDWTRDLGLYGYTF
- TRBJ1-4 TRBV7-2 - TGTGCCAGCAGCTTACTTCAGAATGAAAAACTGTTTTTT CASSLLQNEKLFF
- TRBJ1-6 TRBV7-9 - TGTGCCAGCAGTTTAGCGGGTCATGATTCACCCCTCCACTTT CASSLAGHDSPLHF
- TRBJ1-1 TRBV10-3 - TGTGCCATCAGAGGACAAACTGAAGCTTTCTTT CAIRGQTEAFF
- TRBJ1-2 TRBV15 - TGTGCCACCAGGGCGGGGGGTGGCTACACCTTC CATRAGGGYTF
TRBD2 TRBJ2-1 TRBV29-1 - TGCAGCGTTGTTAACCCACTTCAGCGGGAGGGGGAAGAGCAGTTCTTC CSVVNPLQREGEEQFF
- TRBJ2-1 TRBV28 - TGTGCCAGCAGCACTCAGACAGGAGGCGGCAATGAGCAGTTCTTC CASSTQTGGGNEQFF
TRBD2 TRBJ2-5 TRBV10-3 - TGTGCCATACGGGACACGGGAGGGGAGACCCAGTACTTC CAIRDTGGETQYF
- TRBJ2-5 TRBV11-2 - TGTGCCAGTCCACGACTCGGAGAGACCCAGTACTTC CASPRLGETQYF
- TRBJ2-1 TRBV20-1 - TGCAGTGCCCCGGAGGATTACAATGAGCAGTTCTTC CSAPEDYNEQFF
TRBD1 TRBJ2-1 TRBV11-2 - TGTGCCAGCAGCACCCGGGACAGGAGCTCCTACAATGAGCAGTTCTTC CASSTRDRSSYNEQFF
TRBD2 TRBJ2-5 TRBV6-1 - TGTGCCAGCAGGCCTTATAGCGGGAGGGGGCGGGAGACCCAGTACTTC CASRPYSGRGRETQYF